This T cell receptor beta chain was documented in a study of T cell responses to AZD1222 COVID-19 vaccine. The study, taken as a whole, reports: Of the AZD1222 recipients, only 5 or 6 were seropositive at baseline. The breadth and depth of Spike-specific TCRs increased once two AZD1222 doses had been given.

Comment on this clone: Its matching antigen is unknown.

Germline lookup yields CDR1 SGHRS and CDR2 YFSETQ. J gave up 4 bases and V 1 base, and 11 bases lay outside the gene matches. The CDR3 loop spans 17 amino acids. Clones were sequenced by immunoSEQ multiplex PCR, and TCRdb holds only the in-frame ones, with some missing. This sample yields about 190,000 clones, of which 87% are seen a single time; 2.5% to 3% belongs to the top ten. The chain joins TRBV5-1 to TRBJ2-3; TRBD2 matches at 8 bases. The receptor was derived from an adult in good health. Sequenced here: peripheral blood, sampled on day 0 of MenACWY control vaccination. CDR3 sequence (DNA): TGCGCCAGCAGCTTGACTACTAGCGGAGCCGGGGCAGATACGCAGTATTTT. Protein: CASSLTTSGAGADTQYF.